This TCR beta chain appears in the sequencing data of a study of identical twins. General study points: Out-of-frame TCR alpha sharing observed in monozygotic twins exceeded model estimates.

Trimming cost V 3 bases and J 7 bases, with 13 bases left between them. The CDR3 extends over 14 amino acids. CDR1 and CDR2 (germline): LNHNV, YYDKDF (reference sequence). Healthy Caucasians, and only they, were the donors. TCRdb itself ran the 5' RACE reads through MiXCR, one entry per CDR3 protein. The sample records approximately 670,000 distinct CDR3 sequences, less than 7% being singletons. With respect to this clonotype: Its antigen remains unidentified.

The sequenced material came from naive T cells sorted from blood. The chain is built from TRBV15 and TRBJ1-5; TRBD1 might be the D (6 bases). The receptor was isolated from a young man in good health. This CDR3 reads CATSSPGAGQPQHF. In DNA form, the CDR3 reads TGTGCCACCAGCAGCCCAGGGGCTGGACAGCCCCAGCATTTT.